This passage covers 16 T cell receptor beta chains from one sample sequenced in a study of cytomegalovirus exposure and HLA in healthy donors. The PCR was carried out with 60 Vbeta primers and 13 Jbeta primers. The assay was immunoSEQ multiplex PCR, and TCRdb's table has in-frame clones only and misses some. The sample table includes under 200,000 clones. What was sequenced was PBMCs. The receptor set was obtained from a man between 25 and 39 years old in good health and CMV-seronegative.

CDR3 coding DNA: TGTGCCAGTAGTTGGGGACAGGGGTCCTACAATGAGCAGTTCTTC. Amino acids: CASSWGQGSYNEQFF. This chain connects TRBV19 to TRBJ2-1, with 10 bases that match TRBD1. This CDR3 contains 15 residues. The ends lost 5 bases at V and 1 base at J; junction bases unmatched: 2. Germline-derived CDR1 and CDR2 are LNHDA and SQIVND (reference sequence).

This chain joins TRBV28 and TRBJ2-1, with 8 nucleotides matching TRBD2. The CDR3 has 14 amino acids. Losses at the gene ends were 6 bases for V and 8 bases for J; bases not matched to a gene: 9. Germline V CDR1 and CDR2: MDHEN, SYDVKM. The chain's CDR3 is CASSPGGPNDEQFF. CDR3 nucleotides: TGTGCCAGCAGCCCGGGAGGGCCTAACGATGAGCAGTTCTTC.

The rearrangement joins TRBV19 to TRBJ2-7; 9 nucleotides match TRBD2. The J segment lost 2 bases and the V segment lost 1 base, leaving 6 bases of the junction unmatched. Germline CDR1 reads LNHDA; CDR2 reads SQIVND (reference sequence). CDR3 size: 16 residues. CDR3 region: CASSIGLASGTYEQYF. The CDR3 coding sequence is TGTGCCAGTAGTATAGGGTTGGCTAGCGGGACCTACGAGCAGTACTTC.

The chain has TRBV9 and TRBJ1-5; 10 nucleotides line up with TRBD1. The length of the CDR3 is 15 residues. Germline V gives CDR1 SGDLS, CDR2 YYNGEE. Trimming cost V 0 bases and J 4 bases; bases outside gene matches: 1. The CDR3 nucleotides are TGTGCCAGCAGCGTAGGGGGACAGGGGAATCAGCCCCAGCATTTT. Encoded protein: CASSVGGQGNQPQHF.

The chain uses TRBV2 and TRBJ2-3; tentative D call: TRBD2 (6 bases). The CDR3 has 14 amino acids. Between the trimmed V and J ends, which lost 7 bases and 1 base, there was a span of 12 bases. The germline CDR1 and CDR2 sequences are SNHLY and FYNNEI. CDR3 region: CASKRRGRTDTQYF. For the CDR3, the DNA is TGTGCCAGCAAGCGGCGGGGACGCACAGATACGCAGTATTTT.

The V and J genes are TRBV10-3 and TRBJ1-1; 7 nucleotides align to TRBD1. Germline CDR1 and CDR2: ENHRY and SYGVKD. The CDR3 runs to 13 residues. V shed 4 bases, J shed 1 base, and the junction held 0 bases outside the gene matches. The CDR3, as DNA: TGTGCCATCAGTGGACAGGGGAACACTGAAGCTTTCTTT. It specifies CAISGQGNTEAFF.

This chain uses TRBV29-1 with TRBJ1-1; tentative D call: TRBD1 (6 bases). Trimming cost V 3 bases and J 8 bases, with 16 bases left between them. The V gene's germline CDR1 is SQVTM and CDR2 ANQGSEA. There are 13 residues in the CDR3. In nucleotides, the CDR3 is TGCAGCGTTGAGGCTCTCGAGGGGGGGGAAGCTTTCTTT. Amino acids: CSVEALEGGEAFF. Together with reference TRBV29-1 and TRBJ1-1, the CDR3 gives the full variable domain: SAVISQKPSRDICQRGTSLTIQCQVDSQVTMMFWYRQQPGQSLTLIATANQGSEATYESGFVIDKFPISRPNLTFSTLTVSNMSPEDSSIYLCSVEALEGGEAFFGQGTRLTVV.

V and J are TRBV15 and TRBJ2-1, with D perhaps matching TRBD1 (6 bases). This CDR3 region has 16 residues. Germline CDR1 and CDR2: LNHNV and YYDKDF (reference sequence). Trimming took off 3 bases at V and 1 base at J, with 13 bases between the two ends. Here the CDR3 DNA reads TGTGCCACCAGCAGGATCTGGGGGCTGTCCTACAATGAGCAGTTCTTC. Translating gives CATSRIWGLSYNEQFF. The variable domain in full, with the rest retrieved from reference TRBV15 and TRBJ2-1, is DAMVIQNPRYQVTQFGKPVTLSCSQTLNHNVMYWYQQKSSQAPKLLFHYYDKDFNNEADTPDNFQSRRPNTSFCFLDIRSPGLGDTAMYLCATSRIWGLSYNEQFFGPGTRLTVL.

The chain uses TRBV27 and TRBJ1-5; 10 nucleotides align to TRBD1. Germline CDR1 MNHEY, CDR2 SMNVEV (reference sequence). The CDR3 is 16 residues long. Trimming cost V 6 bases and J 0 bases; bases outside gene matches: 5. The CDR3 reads CASSRDRGYSNQPQHF. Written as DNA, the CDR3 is TGTGCCAGCAGCCGGGACAGGGGCTATAGCAATCAGCCCCAGCATTTT.

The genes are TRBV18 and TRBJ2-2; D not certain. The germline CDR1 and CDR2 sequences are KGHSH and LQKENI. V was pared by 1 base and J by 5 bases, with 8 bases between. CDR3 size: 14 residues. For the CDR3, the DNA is TGTGCCAGCTCACCACTTCAGATTACCGGGGAGCTGTTTTTT. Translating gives CASSPLQITGELFF.

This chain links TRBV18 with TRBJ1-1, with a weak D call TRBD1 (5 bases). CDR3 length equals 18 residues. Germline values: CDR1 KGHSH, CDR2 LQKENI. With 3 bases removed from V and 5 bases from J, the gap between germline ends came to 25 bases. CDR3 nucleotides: TGTGCCAGCTCACCCTATCTTGGGACCCGTGGAGGGGAAACTGAAGCTTTCTTT. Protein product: CASSPYLGTRGGETEAFF.

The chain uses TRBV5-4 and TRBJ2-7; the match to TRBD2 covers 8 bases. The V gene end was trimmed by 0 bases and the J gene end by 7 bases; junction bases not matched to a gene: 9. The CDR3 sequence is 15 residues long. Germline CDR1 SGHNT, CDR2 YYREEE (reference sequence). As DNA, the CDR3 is TGTGCCAGCAGCTTGGTGTCGGGGGGGCCTGGAGAGCAGTACTTC. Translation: CASSLVSGGPGEQYF.

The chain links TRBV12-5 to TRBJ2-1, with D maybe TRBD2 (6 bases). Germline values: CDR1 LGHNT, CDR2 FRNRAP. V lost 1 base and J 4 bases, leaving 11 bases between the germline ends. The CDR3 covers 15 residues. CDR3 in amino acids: CASGLGLARYNEQFF. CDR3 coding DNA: TGTGCTAGTGGTTTGGGTCTAGCGCGATACAATGAGCAGTTCTTC.

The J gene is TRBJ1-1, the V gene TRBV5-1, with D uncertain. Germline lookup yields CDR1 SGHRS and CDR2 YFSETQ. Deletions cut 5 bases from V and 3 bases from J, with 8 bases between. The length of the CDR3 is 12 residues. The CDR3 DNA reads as TGCGCCAGCAGAAGAGGCGACACTGAAGCTTTCTTT. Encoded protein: CASRRGDTEAFF.

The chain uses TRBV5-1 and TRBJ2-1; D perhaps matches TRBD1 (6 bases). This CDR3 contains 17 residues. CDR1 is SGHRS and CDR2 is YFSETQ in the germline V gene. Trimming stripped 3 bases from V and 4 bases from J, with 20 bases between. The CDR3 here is CASSSATGTKQYNEQFF. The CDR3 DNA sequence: TGCGCCAGCAGCTCTGCAACCGGGACAAAGCAGTACAATGAGCAGTTCTTC. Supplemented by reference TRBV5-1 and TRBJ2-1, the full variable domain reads KAGVTQTPRYLIKTRGQQVTLSCSPISGHRSVSWYQQTPGQGLQFLFEYFSETQRNKGNFPGRFSGRQFSNSRSEMNVSTLELGDSALYLCASSSATGTKQYNEQFFGPGTRLTVL.

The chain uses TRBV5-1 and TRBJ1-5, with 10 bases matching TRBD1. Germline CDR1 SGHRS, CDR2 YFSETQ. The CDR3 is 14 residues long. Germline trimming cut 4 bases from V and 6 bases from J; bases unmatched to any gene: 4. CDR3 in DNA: TGCGCCAGCAGCCCGGGACAGGGGAGTCAGCCCCAGCATTTT. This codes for CASSPGQGSQPQHF.